This TCR beta chain was identified in a study of a mutant IDH1 vaccine in newly diagnosed glioma. Across the study: Most patients had radiochemotherapy with temozolomide before enrollment; others had one alone.

Study-level points and caveats: Seemingly, pseudoprogression had no relation to changes in the top peripheral T cell clonotypes.

V lost 2 bases to trimming and J lost 6 bases, with 14 bases between them. Looked up from germline, CDR1 is SGHDT and CDR2 is YYEEEE. CDR3 length: 14 amino acids. Data came from immunoSEQ multiplex PCR; TCRdb stores just in-frame clones and leaves some out. This sample yields tens of thousands of clones, of which about 82% are seen a single time; 12% belongs to the top ten. With regard to this clone: Its antigen is not known.

Time point: week 35, safety follow-up. Each vaccine dose was 300 ug of mutant IDH1 20-mer peptide, with topical imiquimod. This chain links TRBV5-6 with TRBJ1-2, with D hard to call. The material sequenced was PBMCs, taken from a glioma patient whose treatment included an IDH1 peptide vaccine. The source is a man aged 40-49 years with glioma. The CDR3 nucleotides are TGTGCCAGCAGCTTACTGGGAGGGATGGATGGCTACACCTTC. It specifies CASSLLGGMDGYTF.